Detailed here is one T cell receptor (beta chain). The antigen remains unidentified. TRB rearrangements spanning V, D and J were amplified using mixed TRB-A/B primers. TCRdb called the multiplex PCR reads again in MiXCR, with one record for every CDR3 protein. The sample contains fewer than 3,000 distinct CDR3 sequences, approximately 25% of which appear only once. TCR beta rearrangements were amplified from peripheral blood genomic DNA. These data come from a study of T cell repertoires in aging, cancer and after chemotherapy. Study at large: Paired samples before and after chemotherapy came from glioblastoma patients receiving temozolomide-based therapy. About 10 million TCR reads made up the full dataset.

Looked up from germline, CDR1 is LGHNA and CDR2 is YNFKEQ. This CDR3 is built from 17 residues. V dropped 3 bases and J dropped 10; count of bases not matched to a gene: 19. Study-wide results and caveats: Across the chemotherapy interval, each cancer cohort showed higher median generation probability, suggesting thymic rebound.

This sequence originates from a human donor with a solid tumor. This sequence joins TRBV4-2 and TRBJ2-3; 7 bases map to TRBD2. What was sequenced was blood. Here the CDR3 DNA reads TGTGCCAGCAGCCATCCTCAGCTGGGATTGGGGGGGGATTCGCAGTATTTT. Encoded protein: CASSHPQLGLGGDSQYF.